This is a list of T cell receptor beta chains from one sample in a study of shared clonotypes between healthy human individuals. Method: immunoSEQ multiplex PCR; TCRdb's copy keeps in-frame clones and lacks some. The sample has 2 million to 2.5 million clones; more than 85% are singletons. The specimen sequenced was naive CD4+ T cells from PBMCs. The receptors come from a young man in good health. Some clones in this sample may be carry-over from other donors' samples. Each CDR3 is given without its conserved first and last residue.

CDR3	V	J
SANHYEQY	TRBV20-1	TRBJ2-7
ASSEYSGVTDLYGYT	TRBV25-1	TRBJ1-2
ASSRRTGADTQY	TRBV11-3	TRBJ2-3
ASSQERREDTQY	TRBV4-1	TRBJ2-3
ASSLVGFTQETQY	TRBV5-5	TRBJ2-5
ASRKRTAGPGDPYNEQF	TRBV27	TRBJ2-1
ASSQDVRRQPQH	TRBV4-1	TRBJ1-5
ASSLVVYQETQY	TRBV11-2	TRBJ2-5
ASSGPGGGYYGYT	TRBV28	TRBJ1-2
ASSYRRTDYGYT	TRBV6-6	TRBJ1-2
ASSQSSGGGNTQY	TRBV4-2	TRBJ2-3
ASSETGPRTDTQY	TRBV25-1	TRBJ2-3
ASSPQGIQY	TRBV28	TRBJ2-4
ASSPPRGGSYEQY	TRBV7-9	TRBJ2-7
ATSRGIAGGHETQY	TRBV15	TRBJ2-5
ASSEGATNEKLF	TRBV9	TRBJ1-4
ARSLAGQRPKPTNTGELF	TRBV5-3	TRBJ2-2
ASSQAPLAGVRDQPQH	TRBV4-1	TRBJ1-5
ASSVGLARGTDTQY	TRBV9	TRBJ2-3
ASSQVVTVNTEAF	TRBV4-3	TRBJ1-1
ASSLRAGYNEQY	TRBV7-2	TRBJ2-7
ASQGHNTGELF	TRBV19	TRBJ2-2
ASSYVPGQGSTDTQY	TRBV5-1	TRBJ2-3
ASSSPREGEVKAF	TRBV5-4	TRBJ1-1
ASSPWLAGITDTQY	TRBV5-4	TRBJ2-3
ASRGTSGTRPNEQF	TRBV19	TRBJ2-1
ASSPWGLSYEQY	TRBV28	TRBJ2-7
ASSVGTGELF	TRBV9	TRBJ2-2
ASSQDRFGELF	TRBV14	TRBJ2-2
ASSQFRAANVLT	TRBV19	TRBJ2-6
ASSVEEGSEQF	TRBV2	TRBJ2-1
ASSLSLAVYNEQF	TRBV5-1	TRBJ2-1
ASSLTGAGTEAF	TRBV7-9	TRBJ1-1
ASRSTGRYEQF	TRBV10-2	TRBJ2-1
ASSHGPGQSSGNTIY	TRBV4-2	TRBJ1-3
ASSLGVANEQF	TRBV7-9	TRBJ2-1
ASSFPTVRNQPQH	TRBV28	TRBJ1-5
ASSPGIPTYEQY	TRBV18	TRBJ2-7
ASSTGGTGGEKLF	TRBV5-4	TRBJ1-4